This T cell receptor beta chain was identified during a study of blood T cells in healthy people across ages. The V end lost 5 bases, the J end lost 6 bases, and 17 bases lay between the germline ends. The CDR3 sequence is 15 residues long. In germline, CDR1 is SEHNR, CDR2 FQNEAQ (reference sequence). Each donor supplied around 9.6 milliliters of peripheral blood. A minimum of 6 micrograms of total RNA was extracted per sample. For the second PCR, which ran for about 6 to 11 cycles, a sample-barcoded 5' primer and a J-beta primer mix were used. MiXCR was run by TCRdb on the 5' RACE reads, yielding one entry per CDR3 protein. The sample contains about 1.5 million distinct CDR3 sequences, 35% to 45% of which appear only once.

This TCR was sampled from a woman in her late teens or twenties in good health. Sequenced sample: blood. V gene TRBV7-9 combines with J gene TRBJ1-5, with D tentatively TRBD1 (5 bases). CDR3: CASSAGAERSQPQHF. The CDR3 coding sequence is TGTGCCAGCAGCGCTGGGGCAGAAAGGAGTCAGCCCCAGCATTTT. Combining the CDR3 with reference TRBV7-9 and TRBJ1-5 gives the whole variable domain DTGVSQNPRHKITKRGQNVTFRCDPISEHNRLYWYRQTLGQGPEFLTYFQNEAQLEKSRLLSDRFSAERPKGSFSTLEIQRTEQGDSAMYLCASSAGAERSQPQHFGDGTRLSIL.